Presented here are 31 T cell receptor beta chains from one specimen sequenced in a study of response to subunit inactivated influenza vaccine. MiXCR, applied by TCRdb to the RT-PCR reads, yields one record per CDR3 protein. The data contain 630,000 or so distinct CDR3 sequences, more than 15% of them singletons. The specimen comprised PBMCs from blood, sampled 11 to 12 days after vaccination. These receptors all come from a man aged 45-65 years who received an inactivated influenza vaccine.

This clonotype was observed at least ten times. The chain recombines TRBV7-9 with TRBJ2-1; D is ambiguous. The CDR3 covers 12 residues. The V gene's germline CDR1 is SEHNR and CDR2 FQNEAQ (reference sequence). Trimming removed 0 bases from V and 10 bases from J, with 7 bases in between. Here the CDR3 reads CASSLAVNEQFF. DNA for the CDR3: TGTGCCAGCAGCTTAGCGGTGAACGAGCAGTTCTTC.

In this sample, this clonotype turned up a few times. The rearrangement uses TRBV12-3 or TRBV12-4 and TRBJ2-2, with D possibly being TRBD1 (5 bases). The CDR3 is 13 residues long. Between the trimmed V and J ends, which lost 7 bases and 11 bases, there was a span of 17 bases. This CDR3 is CASNQRRQGELFF. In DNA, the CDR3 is TGTGCCAGCAACCAAAGGCGGCAGGGAGAGCTGTTTTTT.

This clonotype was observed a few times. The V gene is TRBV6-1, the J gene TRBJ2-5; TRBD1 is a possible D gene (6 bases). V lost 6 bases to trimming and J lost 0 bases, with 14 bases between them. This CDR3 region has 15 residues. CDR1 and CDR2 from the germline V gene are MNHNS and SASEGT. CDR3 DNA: TGTGCCAGCAGCAGATTTCAGGGGTACCAAGAGACCCAGTACTTC. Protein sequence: CASSRFQGYQETQYF.

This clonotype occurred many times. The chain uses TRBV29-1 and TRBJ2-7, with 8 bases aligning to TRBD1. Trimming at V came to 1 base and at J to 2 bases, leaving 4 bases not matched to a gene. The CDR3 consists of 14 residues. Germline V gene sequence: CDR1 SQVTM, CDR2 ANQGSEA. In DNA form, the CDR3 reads TGCAGCGTTGAAGGAGCGACAGGGGCCTACGAGCAGTACTTC. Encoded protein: CSVEGATGAYEQYF.

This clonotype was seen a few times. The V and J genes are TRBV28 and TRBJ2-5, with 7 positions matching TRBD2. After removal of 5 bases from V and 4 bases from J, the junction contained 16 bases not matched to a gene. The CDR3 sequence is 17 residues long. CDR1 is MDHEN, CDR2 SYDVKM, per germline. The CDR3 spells CASSPRPRLAYPETQYF. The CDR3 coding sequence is TGTGCCAGCAGTCCTCGCCCCCGACTAGCCTACCCAGAGACCCAGTACTTC.

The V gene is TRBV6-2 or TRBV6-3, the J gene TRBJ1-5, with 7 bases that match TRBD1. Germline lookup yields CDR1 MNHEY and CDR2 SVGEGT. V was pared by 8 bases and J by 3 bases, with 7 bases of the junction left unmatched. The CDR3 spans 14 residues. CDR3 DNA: TGTGCCAGCGGAAAGACAGGGTTCAATCAGCCCCAGCATTTT. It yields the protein CASGKTGFNQPQHF.

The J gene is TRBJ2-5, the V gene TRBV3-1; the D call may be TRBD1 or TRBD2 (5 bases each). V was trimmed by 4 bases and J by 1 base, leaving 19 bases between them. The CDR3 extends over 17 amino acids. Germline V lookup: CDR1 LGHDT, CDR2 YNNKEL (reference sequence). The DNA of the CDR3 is TGTGCCAGCAGCCCCCCTTCTTCCTCCGGGACCCAAGAGACCCAGTACTTC. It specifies CASSPPSSSGTQETQYF.

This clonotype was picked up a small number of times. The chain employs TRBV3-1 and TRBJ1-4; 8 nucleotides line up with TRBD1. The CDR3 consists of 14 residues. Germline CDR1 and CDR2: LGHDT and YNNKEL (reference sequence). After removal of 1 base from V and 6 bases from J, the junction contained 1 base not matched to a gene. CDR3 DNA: TGTGCCAGCAGCCAAGGACAGGGGTATGAAAAACTGTTTTTT. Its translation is CASSQGQGYEKLFF. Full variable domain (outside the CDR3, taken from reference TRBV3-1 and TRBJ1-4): DTAVSQTPKYLVTQMGNDKSIKCEQNLGHDTMYWYKQDSKKFLKIMFSYNNKELIINETVPNRFSPKSPDKAHLNLHINSLELGDSAVYFCASSQGQGYEKLFFGSGTQLSVL.

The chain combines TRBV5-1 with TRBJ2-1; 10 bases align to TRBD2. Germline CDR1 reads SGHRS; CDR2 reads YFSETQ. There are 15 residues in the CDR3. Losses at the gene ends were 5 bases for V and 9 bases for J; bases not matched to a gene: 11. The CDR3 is CASSPTAGGRGEQFF. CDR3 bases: TGCGCCAGCAGTCCCACAGCGGGAGGGCGGGGTGAGCAGTTCTTC.

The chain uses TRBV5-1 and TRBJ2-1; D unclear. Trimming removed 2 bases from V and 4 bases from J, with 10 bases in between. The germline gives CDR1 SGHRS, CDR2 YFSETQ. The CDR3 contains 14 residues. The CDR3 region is CASSFSTEYNEQFF. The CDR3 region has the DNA TGCGCCAGCAGCTTTTCGACGGAGTACAATGAGCAGTTCTTC.

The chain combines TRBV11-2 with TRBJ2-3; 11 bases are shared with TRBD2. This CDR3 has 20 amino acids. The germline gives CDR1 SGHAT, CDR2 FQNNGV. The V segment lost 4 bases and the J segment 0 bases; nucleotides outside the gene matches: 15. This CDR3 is CASSSEFGTSGLYSTDTQYF. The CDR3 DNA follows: TGTGCCAGCAGCTCCGAGTTCGGGACTAGCGGCTTATATAGCACAGATACGCAGTATTTT.

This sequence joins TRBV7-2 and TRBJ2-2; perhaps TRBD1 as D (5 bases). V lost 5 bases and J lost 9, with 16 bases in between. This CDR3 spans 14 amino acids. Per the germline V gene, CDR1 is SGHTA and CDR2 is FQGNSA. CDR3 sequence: CASSPGWASRELFF. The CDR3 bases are TGTGCCAGCAGCCCAGGGTGGGCCTCTAGGGAGCTGTTTTTT.

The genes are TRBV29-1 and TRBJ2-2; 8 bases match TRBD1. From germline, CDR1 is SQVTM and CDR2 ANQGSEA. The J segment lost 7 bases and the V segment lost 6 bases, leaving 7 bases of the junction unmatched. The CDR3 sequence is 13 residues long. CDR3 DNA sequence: TGCAGCGTCCGGACAGGGCCGAGCGGGGAGCTGTTTTTT. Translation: CSVRTGPSGELFF.

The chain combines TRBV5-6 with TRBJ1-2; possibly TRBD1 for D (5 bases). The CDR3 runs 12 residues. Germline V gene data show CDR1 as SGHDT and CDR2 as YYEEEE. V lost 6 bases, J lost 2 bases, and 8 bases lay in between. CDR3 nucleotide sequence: TGTGCCAGCAACGGGGCCAACTATGGCTACACCTTC. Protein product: CASNGANYGYTF.

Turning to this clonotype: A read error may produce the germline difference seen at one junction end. The CDR3 nucleotides are TGTGCCATCAGCTTGGGGCGGCCCTCCTACGAGCAGTACTTC. It yields the protein CAISLGRPSYEQYF. The chain has TRBV5-5 and TRBJ2-7, with D possibly being TRBD1 (5 bases). There are 14 residues in the CDR3. CDR1 SGHKS and CDR2 YYEKEE come from the germline V gene (reference sequence).

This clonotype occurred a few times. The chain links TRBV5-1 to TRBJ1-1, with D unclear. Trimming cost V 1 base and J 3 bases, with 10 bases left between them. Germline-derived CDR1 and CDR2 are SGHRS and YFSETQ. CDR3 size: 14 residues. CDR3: CASSLWDRDTEAFF. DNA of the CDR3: TGCGCCAGCAGCTTGTGGGATCGGGACACTGAAGCTTTCTTT.

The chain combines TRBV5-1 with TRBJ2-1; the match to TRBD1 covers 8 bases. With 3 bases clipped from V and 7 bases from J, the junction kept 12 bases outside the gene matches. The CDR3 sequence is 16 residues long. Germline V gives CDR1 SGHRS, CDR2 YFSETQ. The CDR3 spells CASSYQLQGAGNEQFF. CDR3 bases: TGCGCCAGCAGCTACCAGCTTCAGGGGGCAGGGAATGAGCAGTTCTTC.

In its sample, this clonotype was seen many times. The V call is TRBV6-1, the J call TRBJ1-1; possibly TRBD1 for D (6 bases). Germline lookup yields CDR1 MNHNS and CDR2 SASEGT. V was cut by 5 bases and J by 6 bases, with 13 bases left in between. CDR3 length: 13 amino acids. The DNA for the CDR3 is TGTGCCAGCAGTAGCCAGGGGAGCGCTGAAGCTTTCTTT. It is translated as CASSSQGSAEAFF.

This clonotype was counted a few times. The CDR3 sequence: CASSLAGPRGQPQHF. The CDR3 DNA is TGTGCCAGCAGTTTAGCGGGACCCCGGGGGCAGCCCCAGCATTTT. This chain connects TRBV27 to TRBJ1-5; D might be TRBD1 (5 bases). Deletions cut 2 bases from V and 7 bases from J, with 15 bases between. There are 15 residues in the CDR3. Germline CDR1 reads MNHEY; CDR2 reads SMNVEV (reference sequence).

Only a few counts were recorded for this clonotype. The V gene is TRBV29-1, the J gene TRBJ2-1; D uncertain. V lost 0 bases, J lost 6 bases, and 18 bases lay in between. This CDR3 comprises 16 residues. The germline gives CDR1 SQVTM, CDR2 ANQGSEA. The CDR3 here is CSVEDRLRLVSNEQFF. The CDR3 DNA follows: TGCAGCGTTGAAGATCGGCTAAGACTCGTCTCCAATGAGCAGTTCTTC.

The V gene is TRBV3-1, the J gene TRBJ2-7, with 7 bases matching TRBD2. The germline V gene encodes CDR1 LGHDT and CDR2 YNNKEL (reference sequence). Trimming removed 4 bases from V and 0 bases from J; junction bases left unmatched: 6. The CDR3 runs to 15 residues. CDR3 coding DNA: TGTGCCAGCAGCCGGGCGCAGCGGGGCTCCTACGAGCAGTACTTC. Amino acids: CASSRAQRGSYEQYF.

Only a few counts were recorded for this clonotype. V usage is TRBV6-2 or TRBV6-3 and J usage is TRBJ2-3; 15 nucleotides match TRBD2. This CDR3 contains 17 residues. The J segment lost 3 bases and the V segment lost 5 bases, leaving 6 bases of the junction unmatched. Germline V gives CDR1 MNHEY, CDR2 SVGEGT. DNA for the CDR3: TGTGCCAGCAGTGATGGGACTAGCGGGAGGCATACAGATACGCAGTATTTT. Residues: CASSDGTSGRHTDTQYF.

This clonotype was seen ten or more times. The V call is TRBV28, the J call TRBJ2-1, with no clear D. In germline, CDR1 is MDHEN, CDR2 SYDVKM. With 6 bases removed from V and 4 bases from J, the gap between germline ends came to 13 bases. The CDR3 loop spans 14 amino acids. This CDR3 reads CASSRPLWYNEQFF. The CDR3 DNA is TGTGCCAGCAGCCGCCCCCTATGGTACAATGAGCAGTTCTTC. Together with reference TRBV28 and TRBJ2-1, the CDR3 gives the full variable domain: DVKVTQSSRYLVKRTGEKVFLECVQDMDHENMFWYRQDPGLGLRLIYFSYDVKMKEKGDIPEGYSVSREKKERFSLILESASTNQTSMYLCASSRPLWYNEQFFGPGTRLTVL.

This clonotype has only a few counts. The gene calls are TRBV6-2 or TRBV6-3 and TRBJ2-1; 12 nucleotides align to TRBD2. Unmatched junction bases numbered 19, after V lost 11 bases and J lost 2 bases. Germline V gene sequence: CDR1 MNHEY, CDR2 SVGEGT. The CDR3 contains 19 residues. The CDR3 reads CASSGLTSGGTHPYNEQFF. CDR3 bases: TGTGCCTCCTCCGGGCTAACTAGCGGGGGGACCCATCCCTACAATGAGCAGTTCTTC.

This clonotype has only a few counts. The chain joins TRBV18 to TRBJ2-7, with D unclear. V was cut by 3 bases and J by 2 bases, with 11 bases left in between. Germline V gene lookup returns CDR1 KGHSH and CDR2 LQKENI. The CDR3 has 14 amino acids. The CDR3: CASSPTNKPYEQYF. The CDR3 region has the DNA TGTGCCAGCTCACCTACAAACAAGCCCTACGAGCAGTACTTC.

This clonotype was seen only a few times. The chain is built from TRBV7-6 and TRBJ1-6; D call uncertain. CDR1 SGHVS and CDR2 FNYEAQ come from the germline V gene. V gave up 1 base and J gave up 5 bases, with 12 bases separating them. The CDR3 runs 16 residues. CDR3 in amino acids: CASSLVQTGNNSPLHF. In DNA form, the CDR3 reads TGTGCCAGCAGCTTAGTTCAGACGGGAAATAATTCACCCCTCCACTTT.

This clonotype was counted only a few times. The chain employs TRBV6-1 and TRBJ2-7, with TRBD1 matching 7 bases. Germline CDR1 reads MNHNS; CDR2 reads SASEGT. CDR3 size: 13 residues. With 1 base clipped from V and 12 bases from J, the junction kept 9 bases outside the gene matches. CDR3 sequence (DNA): TGTGCCAGCAGTGAAGACGACAGGGCACGGTTGTACTTC. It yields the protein CASSEDDRARLYF.

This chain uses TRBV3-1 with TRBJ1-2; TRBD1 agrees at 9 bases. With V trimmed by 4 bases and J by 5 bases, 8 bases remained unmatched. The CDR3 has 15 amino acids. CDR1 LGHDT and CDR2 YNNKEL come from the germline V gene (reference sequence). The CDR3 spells CASSPRTGVVYGYTF. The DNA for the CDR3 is TGTGCCAGCAGCCCCCGGACAGGGGTTGTATATGGCTACACCTTC.

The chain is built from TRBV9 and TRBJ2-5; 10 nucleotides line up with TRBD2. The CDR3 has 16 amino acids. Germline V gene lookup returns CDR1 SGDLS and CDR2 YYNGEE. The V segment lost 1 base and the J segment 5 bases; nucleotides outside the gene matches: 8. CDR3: CASSVFGAGGPETQYF. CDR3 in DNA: TGTGCCAGCAGCGTATTCGGAGCGGGAGGGCCTGAGACCCAGTACTTC.

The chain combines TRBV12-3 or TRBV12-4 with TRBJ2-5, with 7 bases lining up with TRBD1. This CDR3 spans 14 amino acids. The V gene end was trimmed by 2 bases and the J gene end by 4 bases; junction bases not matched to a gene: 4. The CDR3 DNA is TGTGCCAGCAGTTTATGGCCAGGGGGAGAGACCCAGTACTTC. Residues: CASSLWPGGETQYF.

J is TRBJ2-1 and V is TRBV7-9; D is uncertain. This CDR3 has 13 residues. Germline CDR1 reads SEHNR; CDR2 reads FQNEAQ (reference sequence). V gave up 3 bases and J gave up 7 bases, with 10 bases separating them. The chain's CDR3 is CASSLNSVNEQFF. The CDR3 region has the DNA TGTGCCAGCAGCTTGAACAGCGTGAATGAGCAGTTCTTC.